This T cell receptor (beta chain) was retrieved from a study of chemoradiotherapy in HPV16-positive cancers. The germline V and J ends were trimmed by 3 bases and 4 bases, with 21 bases remaining between them. In germline, CDR1 is LGHNA, CDR2 YSLEER. The CDR3 totals 17 residues. Some clones are missing from TCRdb's copy, which holds only in-frame ones; the method was immunoSEQ multiplex PCR. The top ten clones hold 3% to 4% of a sample with about 19,000 clones, about four fifths of them seen once. The J gene is TRBJ1-2, the V gene TRBV4-3; D is ambiguous. The sequencing used blood, collected from a patient who underwent chemoradiotherapy. This TCR was sampled from a human donor with HPV-associated anogenital cancer. CDR3 DNA sequence: TGCGCCAGCAGCCAGTACCACGGGCAAGGGTCGACCTATGGCTACACCTTC. Translation: CASSQYHGQGSTYGYTF.